Shown below are 23 T cell receptor beta chains from a single sample sequenced in a study of blood T cell repertoires in COVID-19. The method was immunoSEQ multiplex PCR; TCRdb's version includes in-frame clones alone and lacks a portion of them. The sample carries 150,000 to 200,000 clones, around 85% recorded once. The sequencing input was peripheral blood. Receptors originate from a human donor with active or convalescent COVID-19. The donor label of this sample is uncertain.

This clone appeared a single time. The V call is TRBV19, the J call TRBJ1-1, with D possibly being TRBD1 (5 bases). The CDR3 is made up of 15 amino acids. The germline V and J ends were trimmed by 5 bases and 1 base, with 14 bases remaining between them. The germline gives CDR1 LNHDA, CDR2 SQIVND (reference sequence). This chain's CDR3 is CASSLPGNRNTEAFF. The CDR3 nucleotides read TGTGCCAGTAGTCTTCCAGGGAACAGGAACACTGAAGCTTTCTTT.

The chain links TRBV6-2 or TRBV6-3 to TRBJ2-1; TRBD2 agrees at 12 bases. V gave up 5 bases and J gave up 7 bases; unmatched junction bases: 3. This CDR3 is 14 amino acids long. Per the germline V gene, CDR1 is MNHEY and CDR2 is SVGEGT. Written as DNA, the CDR3 is TGTGCCAGCAGTAAGACTAGCGGGAGAAATGAGCAGTTCTTC. This codes for CASSKTSGRNEQFF.

V is TRBV11-2 and J is TRBJ2-5; 7 bases align to TRBD2. The CDR3 is 17 residues long. Looked up from germline, CDR1 is SGHAT and CDR2 is FQNNGV. V shed 3 bases, J shed 4 bases, and the junction held 14 bases outside the gene matches. CDR3 bases: TGTGCCAGCAGCTTCCCTTTTACGTCGGGGGGTACAGAGACCCAGTACTTC. It codes for CASSFPFTSGGTETQYF.

This sequence joins TRBV28 and TRBJ1-3; D call uncertain. Germline-derived CDR1 and CDR2 are MDHEN and SYDVKM. The CDR3 extends over 15 amino acids. The V end was cut by 3 bases, the J end by 0 bases, with 9 bases between. In nucleotides, the CDR3 is TGTGCCAGCAGTTTTCGTCAGTTCTCTGGAAACACCATATATTTT. Protein sequence: CASSFRQFSGNTIYF.

V and J are TRBV5-4 and TRBJ1-3, with TRBD1 as a possible D gene (6 bases). The germline CDR1 and CDR2 sequences are SGHNT and YYREEE (reference sequence). V was shortened by 2 bases and J by 1 base, with 16 bases between the two germline ends. CDR3 length: 17 residues. The CDR3 region has the DNA TGTGCCAGCAGCTTCGAGGGGGATAGAGGGTCTGGAAACACCATATATTTT. As protein: CASSFEGDRGSGNTIYF.

This clone was detected only a few times. The chain recombines TRBV10-3 with TRBJ2-7; D is uncertain. Germline CDR1 ENHRY, CDR2 SYGVKD. The CDR3 spans 12 residues. The V gene lost 3 bases and the J gene lost 0 bases, with 3 bases spanning the gap. DNA of the CDR3: TGTGCCATCAGTGACAACTCCTACGAGCAGTACTTC. Residues: CAISDNSYEQYF.

The CDR3 sequence is CSAVPGAGYGYTF. DNA for the CDR3: TGCAGCGCCGTCCCTGGGGCAGGCTATGGCTACACCTTC. The V gene is TRBV29-1, the J gene TRBJ1-2; perhaps TRBD1 as D (5 bases). Germline CDR1 is SQVTM and CDR2 is ANQGSEA. This CDR3 has 13 residues. Trimming shortened V by 7 bases and J by 4 bases, and 16 bases separated the two germline ends.

The chain couples TRBV14 to TRBJ2-3; TRBD2 matches 10 bases. This CDR3 region has 17 residues. CDR1 is SGHDN, CDR2 FVKESK, per germline. Germline trimming cut 4 bases from V and 0 bases from J; bases unmatched to any gene: 7. The CDR3 DNA reads as TGTGCCAGCAGCCCCTATACTAGCGGGAAGAGCACAGATACGCAGTATTTT. Translating gives CASSPYTSGKSTDTQYF.

The gene calls are TRBV7-2 and TRBJ2-5, with TRBD2 identical over 7 bases. Germline V lookup: CDR1 SGHTA, CDR2 FQGNSA. The trim removed 4 bases at V and 4 bases at J, leaving 3 bases unmatched. CDR3 size: 13 residues. The CDR3 nucleotides are TGTGCCAGCAGCTCGACTAGCTTAGAGACCCAGTACTTC. Translated, it gives CASSSTSLETQYF. Variable domain in full (rest from reference TRBV7-2 and TRBJ2-5): GAGVSQSPSNKVTEKGKDVELRCDPISGHTALYWYRQSLGQGLEFLIYFQGNSAPDKSGLPSDRFSAERTGGSVSTLTIQRTQQEDSAVYLCASSSTSLETQYFGPGTRLLVL.

The chain combines TRBV4-1 with TRBJ2-7, with 9 bases that match TRBD1. Germline CDR1 MGHRA, CDR2 YSYEKL. CDR3 size: 16 residues. J gave up 6 bases and V 4 bases, and 13 bases lay outside the gene matches. This chain's CDR3 is CASSPEKWTGVFEQYF. In DNA form, the CDR3 reads TGCGCCAGCAGCCCAGAGAAGTGGACAGGGGTCTTCGAGCAGTACTTC.

The chain uses TRBV19 and TRBJ1-5; the match to TRBD1 covers 7 bases. Trimming took 7 bases from V and 0 from J; bases not matched to a gene: 9. The length of the CDR3 is 16 residues. Looked up from germline, CDR1 is LNHDA and CDR2 is SQIVND (reference sequence). The CDR3 loop is CASIKTGRHSNQPQHF. The CDR3 DNA is TGTGCCAGTATTAAGACAGGGAGACATAGCAATCAGCCCCAGCATTTT. Supplemented by reference TRBV19 and TRBJ1-5, the full variable domain reads DGGITQSPKYLFRKEGQNVTLSCEQNLNHDAMYWYRQDPGQGLRLIYYSQIVNDFQKGDIAEGYSVSREKKESFPLTVTSAQKNPTAFYLCASIKTGRHSNQPQHFGDGTRLSIL.

The CDR3 DNA reads as TGTGCCAGCAGCGTTAGCGGGAGGGCCAAGTGGAATGAGCAGTTCTTC. This translates into CASSVSGRAKWNEQFF. J is TRBJ2-1 and V is TRBV9; the match to TRBD2 covers 11 bases. Germline values: CDR1 SGDLS, CDR2 YYNGEE. The CDR3 totals 16 residues. V lost 2 bases and J lost 7; bases outside the gene matches: 8. Based on the CDR3 plus reference TRBV9 and TRBJ2-1, the full variable domain is DSGVTQTPKHLITATGQRVTLRCSPRSGDLSVYWYQQSLDQGLQFLIQYYNGEERAKGNILERFSAQQFPDLHSELNLSSLELGDSALYFCASSVSGRAKWNEQFFGPGTRLTVL.

As concerns this clone: An end of the junction does not agree with germline; a read error may underlie this. V and J are TRBV2 and TRBJ1-4, with D maybe TRBD1 (6 bases). Germline assignment: CDR1 SNHLY and CDR2 FYNNEI. There are 14 residues in the CDR3. In DNA form, the CDR3 reads TGTGCCAGCAGGGAAGGAGGGGGAGGGGAAAAACTGTTTTTT. It is translated as CASREGGGGEKLFF.

The V gene is TRBV6-4, the J gene TRBJ2-1, with D possibly being TRBD2 (5 bases). Germline CDR1 is MRHNA and CDR2 is SNTAGT. The CDR3 extends over 14 amino acids. Trimming removed 3 bases at V and 4 bases at J, with 10 bases between. DNA of the CDR3: TGTGCCAGCAGTGAGGACTCCCGGTACAATGAGCAGTTCTTC. Translating gives CASSEDSRYNEQFF.

The rearrangement joins TRBV19 to TRBJ2-7, with 11 bases fitting TRBD1. Trimming cost V 9 bases and J 2 bases; bases outside gene matches: 9. Germline V gene lookup returns CDR1 LNHDA and CDR2 SQIVND (reference sequence). The length of the CDR3 is 15 residues. This CDR3 is CASTARDRGAYEQYF. The CDR3 DNA sequence: TGTGCCAGCACAGCCCGGGACAGGGGGGCCTACGAGCAGTACTTC.

This sequence joins TRBV24-1 and TRBJ2-3; D unresolved. This CDR3 is built from 14 residues. CDR1 KGHDR and CDR2 SFDVKD come from the germline V gene. Trimming stripped 9 bases from V and 0 bases from J, with 12 bases between. CDR3 sequence: CATGQATSTDTQYF. The DNA of the CDR3 is TGTGCCACCGGTCAGGCAACTAGCACAGATACGCAGTATTTT.

This chain connects TRBV4-2 to TRBJ2-3, with TRBD2 matching over 11 bases. CDR1 and CDR2 (germline): LGHNA, YNFKEQ. After removal of 4 bases from V and 3 bases from J, the junction contained 3 bases not matched to a gene. This CDR3 comprises 15 residues. For the CDR3, the DNA is TGTGCCAGCAGCCCAGTAGCGGGGGGGACAGATACGCAGTATTTT. Translation gives CASSPVAGGTDTQYF.

The J gene is TRBJ1-3, the V gene TRBV19; TRBD1 is a possible D gene (5 bases). Germline V gene lookup returns CDR1 LNHDA and CDR2 SQIVND (reference sequence). V gave up 8 bases and J gave up 9 bases, with 20 bases separating them. This CDR3 has 14 residues. CDR3 bases: TGTGCCAGTGGGGGGGAGGGGACTGCTGGCACCATATATTTT. This translates into CASGGEGTAGTIYF. Based on the CDR3 plus reference TRBV19 and TRBJ1-3, the full variable domain is DGGITQSPKYLFRKEGQNVTLSCEQNLNHDAMYWYRQDPGQGLRLIYYSQIVNDFQKGDIAEGYSVSREKKESFPLTVTSAQKNPTAFYLCASGGEGTAGTIYFGEGSWLTVV.

The rearrangement uses TRBV2 and TRBJ1-2; D not certain. CDR3 size: 15 residues. Trimming left V 8 bases short and J 3 bases short, with 19 bases between. CDR1 is SNHLY, CDR2 FYNNEI, per germline. This CDR3 is CASLLGEHTYYGYTF. For the CDR3, the DNA is TGTGCCAGCCTTTTGGGAGAGCACACTTACTATGGCTACACCTTC. Looking up the rest from reference TRBV2 and TRBJ1-2 gives the full variable domain: EPEVTQTPSHQVTQMGQEVILRCVPISNHLYFYWYRQILGQKVEFLVSFYNNEISEKSEIFDDQFSVERPDGSNFTLKIRSTKLEDSAMYFCASLLGEHTYYGYTFGSGTRLTVV.

This clone was detected only a few times. The chain couples TRBV6-1 to TRBJ1-5, with D possibly TRBD1 on 6 matching bases. V lost 1 base and J 5 bases, leaving 12 bases between the germline ends. Germline CDR1 is MNHNS and CDR2 is SASEGT. The CDR3 has 15 amino acids. As DNA, the CDR3 is TGTGCCAGCAGTGAAGGGGGCAGGGGCTATCAGCCCCAGCATTTT. Its translation: CASSEGGRGYQPQHF.

This chain uses TRBV6-6 with TRBJ2-7; D is perhaps TRBD1 (5 bases). The CDR3 is 12 amino acids. Trimming took 2 bases from V and 6 from J, leaving 8 bases between them. Germline V gene data show CDR1 as MNHNY and CDR2 as SVGAGI (reference sequence). The CDR3 bases are TGTGCCAGCAGTTACGGGGCAACCGAGCAGTACTTC. This sequence encodes CASSYGATEQYF.

The CDR3 bases are TGTGCCAGCAGCGGGGGACTGAACACTGAAGCTTTCTTT. This sequence encodes CASSGGLNTEAFF. The chain links TRBV12-3 or TRBV12-4 to TRBJ1-1; D is perhaps TRBD1 (5 bases). The CDR3 has 13 residues. V lost 6 bases and J 0 bases, leaving 8 bases between the germline ends.

A note on this clone: One junction end disagrees with the germline gene, perhaps due to a read error. The chain uses TRBV2 and TRBJ2-7; 7 nucleotides align to TRBD1. CDR1 is SNHLY and CDR2 is FYNNEI in the germline V gene. The CDR3 covers 15 residues. In DNA form, the CDR3 reads TGTGCCAGCAGGGAAGGGACAGCTACTCCCTACGAGCAGTACTTC. Translation gives CASREGTATPYEQYF. Filled out from reference TRBV2 and TRBJ2-7, the complete variable domain reads EPEVTQTPSHQVTQMGQEVILRCVPISNHLYFYWYRQILGQKVEFLVSFYNNEISEKSEIFDDQFSVERPDGSNFTLKIRSTKLEDSAMYFCASREGTATPYEQYFGPGTRLTVT.